This T cell receptor (beta chain) was found in a study of identical twins. The study, taken as a whole, reports: Sharing of beta out-of-frame sequences by twins showed a weaker excess. Conclusions leaned on cross-sectional statistical analysis and did not track the same donors over time.

V lost 1 base, J lost 7 bases, and 6 bases stayed unmatched. The CDR3 has 16 amino acids. Healthy Caucasian individuals made up all the donors. A universal primer binding site was introduced by template switching. The final cDNA contained unique molecular identifiers. TCRdb processed the 5' RACE reads anew with MiXCR; each CDR3 protein has one entry. The sample records some 710,000 distinct CDR3 sequences, around 5.7% being singletons. About this clonotype: Antigen specificity is unknown.

This chain joins TRBV12-3 or TRBV12-4 and TRBJ1-6; 8 bases map to TRBD1. This TCR derives from a man younger than 35 in good health. Material: naive T cells sorted from blood. CDR3 bases: TGTGCCAGCAGTTTAGACGGACAGGGAGGCAATTCACCCCTCCACTTT. Its protein product is CASSLDGQGGNSPLHF.